This TCR beta chain was captured by sequencing in a study of blood T cells in healthy people across ages. A second PCR, run for about 6 to 11 cycles, used a sample-barcoded 5' primer plus a J-beta primer mix. Each cDNA molecule was tagged by a template-switch adaptor that had 12 random nucleotides. TCRdb called the 5' RACE reads again in MiXCR, with one record for every CDR3 protein. Found here are about 800,000 distinct CDR3 sequences, 46% of them singletons; the top ten hold roughly 20%. Every donor contributed approximately 10 milliliters of peripheral blood by blood draw. The CDR3 has 14 amino acids. V was clipped by 7 bases and J by 3 bases; unmatched bases: 7. The germline CDR1 and CDR2 sequences are MNHEY and SVGEGT.

The TCR originated in a man older than 75 in good health. The chain couples TRBV6-2 or TRBV6-3 to TRBJ2-7, with 9 bases that match TRBD2. Sequencing was done on a sample of blood. The chain's CDR3 is CASKVLAGNYEQYF. The CDR3 DNA follows: TGTGCCAGCAAAGTGCTAGCGGGAAACTACGAGCAGTACTTC.